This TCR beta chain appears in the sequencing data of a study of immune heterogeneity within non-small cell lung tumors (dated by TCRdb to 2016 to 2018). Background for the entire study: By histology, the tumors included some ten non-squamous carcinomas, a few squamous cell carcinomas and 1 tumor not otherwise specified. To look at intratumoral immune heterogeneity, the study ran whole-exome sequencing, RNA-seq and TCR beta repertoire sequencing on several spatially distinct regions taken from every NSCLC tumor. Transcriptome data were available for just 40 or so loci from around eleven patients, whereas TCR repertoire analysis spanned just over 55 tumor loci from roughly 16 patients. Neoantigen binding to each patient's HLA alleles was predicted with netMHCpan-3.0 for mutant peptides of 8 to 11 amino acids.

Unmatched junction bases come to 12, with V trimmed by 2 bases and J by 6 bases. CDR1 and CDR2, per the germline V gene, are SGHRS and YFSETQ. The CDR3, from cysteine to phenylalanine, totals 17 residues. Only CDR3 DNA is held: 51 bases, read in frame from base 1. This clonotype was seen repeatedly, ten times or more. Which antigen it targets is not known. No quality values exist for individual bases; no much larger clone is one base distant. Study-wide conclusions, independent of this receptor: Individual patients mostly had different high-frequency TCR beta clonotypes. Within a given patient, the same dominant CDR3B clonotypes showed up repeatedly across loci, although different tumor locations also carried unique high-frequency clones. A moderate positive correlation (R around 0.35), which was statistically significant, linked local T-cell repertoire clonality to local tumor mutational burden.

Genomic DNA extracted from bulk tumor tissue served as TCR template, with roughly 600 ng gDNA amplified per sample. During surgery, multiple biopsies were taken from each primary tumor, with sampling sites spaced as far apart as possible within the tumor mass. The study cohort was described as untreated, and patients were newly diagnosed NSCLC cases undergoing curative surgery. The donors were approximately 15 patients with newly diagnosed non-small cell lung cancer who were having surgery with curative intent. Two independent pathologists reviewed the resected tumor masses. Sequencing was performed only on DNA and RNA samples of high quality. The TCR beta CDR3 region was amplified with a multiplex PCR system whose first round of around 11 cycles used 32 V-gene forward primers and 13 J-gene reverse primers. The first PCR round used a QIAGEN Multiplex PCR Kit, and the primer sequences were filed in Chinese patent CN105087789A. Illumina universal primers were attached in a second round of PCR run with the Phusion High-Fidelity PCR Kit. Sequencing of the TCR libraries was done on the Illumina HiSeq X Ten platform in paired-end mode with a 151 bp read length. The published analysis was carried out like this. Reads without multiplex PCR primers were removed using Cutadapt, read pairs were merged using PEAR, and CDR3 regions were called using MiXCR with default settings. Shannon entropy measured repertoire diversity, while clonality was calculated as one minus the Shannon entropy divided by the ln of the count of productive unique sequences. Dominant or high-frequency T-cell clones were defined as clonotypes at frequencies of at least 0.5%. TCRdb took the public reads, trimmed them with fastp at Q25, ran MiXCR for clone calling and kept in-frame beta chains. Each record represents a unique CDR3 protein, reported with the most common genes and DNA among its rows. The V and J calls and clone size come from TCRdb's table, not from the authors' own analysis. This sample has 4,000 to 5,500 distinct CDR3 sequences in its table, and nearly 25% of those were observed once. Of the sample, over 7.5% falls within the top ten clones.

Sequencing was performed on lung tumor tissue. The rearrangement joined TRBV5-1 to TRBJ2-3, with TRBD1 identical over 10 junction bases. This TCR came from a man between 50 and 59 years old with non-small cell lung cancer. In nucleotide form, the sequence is TGCGCCAGCAGCTTAGGGGCCGGGACAGGGGTCCATGATACGCAGTATTTT. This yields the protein CASSLGAGTGVHDTQYF.